Sequencing of this TCR beta chain was carried out in a study of metastatic and nonmetastatic thyroid tumors. Study information: Comparison of repertoires was carried out across blood and tumor or nodule tissue from malignant and benign thyroid patients.

This CDR3 comprises 15 residues. The J segment lost 0 bases and the V segment lost 3 bases, leaving 5 bases of the junction unmatched. CDR1 and CDR2 from the germline V gene are ENHRY and SYGVKD. This clone was counted between two and nine times. No treatment of any kind had been given to any patient before thyroid surgery. TCRdb re-called clones from the PCR reads using MiXCR. The profile shows about 16,000 clones, about 35% of them singletons. This clonotype was sampled from a female donor with papillary thyroid cancer or a benign thyroid nodule (not recorded which). Some clones in this sample may be carry-over from other donors' samples. V gene TRBV10-3 combines with J gene TRBJ2-7, with 7 bases matching TRBD1. The sample consisted of tumor tissue. CDR3 region: CAISDRDSSSYEQYF. The CDR3 nucleotides are TGTGCCATCAGTGACCGGGACAGTAGCTCCTACGAGCAGTACTTC.